Listed below are T cell receptor beta chains from one sample, sequenced in a study of cytomegalovirus exposure and HLA in healthy donors. Data came from immunoSEQ multiplex PCR; TCRdb stores just in-frame clones and leaves some out. Of 95,000 to 150,000 clones in the sample, more than 60% were seen once. Sequencing was carried out using PBMCs. These receptors were obtained from a man aged 18 to 29 in good health and CMV-seronegative. CDR3s include the opening cysteine and the closing phenylalanine or tryptophan. The D gene is left open where the match is weak. For some rows the clone size is stated as once, few or many, or as a class when expanded; others skip it.

NA | TRBJ1-1 | NA | TRBV19 | CATTTGNEAFF | TGTGCCACCACGACGGGAAATGAAGCTTTCTTT
TRBD1 | TRBJ1-4 | NA | TRBV7-6 | CASSLNRGDSEKLFF | TGTGCCAGCAGCTTAAACAGGGGGGATAGTGAAAAACTGTTTTTT
NA | TRBJ2-6 | NA | TRBV9 | CASSVGVSVSSGANVLTF | TGTGCCAGCAGCGTAGGTGTTAGCGTTAGCTCTGGGGCCAACGTCCTGACTTTC
TRBD1 | TRBJ1-5 | NA | TRBV6-6 | CASSYSGTGGGQPQHF | TGTGCCAGCAGTTACTCCGGGACAGGGGGCGGTCAGCCCCAGCATTTT
TRBD1 | TRBJ1-3 | once | TRBV10-3 | CAISGGQVLSGNTIYF | TGTGCCATCAGTGGGGGACAGGTTCTCTCTGGAAACACCATATATTTT
TRBD2 | TRBJ2-3 | NA | TRBV5-6 | CASSGGGRDTQYF | TGTGCCAGCAGCGGGGGGGGACGGGATACGCAGTATTTT
NA | TRBJ2-2 | once | TRBV6-6 | CAREDPGELFF | TGTGCCAGGGAGGACCCCGGGGAGCTGTTTTTT
TRBD1 | TRBJ1-1 | once | TRBV23-1 | CASSQPRTGETEAFF | TGCGCCAGCAGTCAACCTCGGACAGGTGAGACTGAAGCTTTCTTT
NA | TRBJ2-7 | NA | TRBV28 | CASKGGGFYEQYF | TGTGCCAGCAAGGGAGGGGGGTTCTACGAGCAGTACTTC
NA | TRBJ1-1 | NA | TRBV5-4 | CASSRPTPGVGTEAFF | TGTGCCAGCAGCCGGCCCACTCCAGGGGTTGGGACTGAAGCTTTCTTT
TRBD2 | TRBJ2-7 | NA | TRBV11-3 | CASSPGGSSYEQYF | TGTGCCAGCAGCCCGGGGGGGAGCTCCTACGAGCAGTACTTC
TRBD1 | TRBJ1-1 | once | TRBV7-9 | CASRPRGGQGAGVTEAFF | TGTGCCAGCAGACCTAGGGGGGGACAGGGGGCGGGTGTGACTGAAGCTTTCTTT
NA | TRBJ1-4 | few | TRBV11-2 | CASSLSRVRGEKLFF | TGTGCCAGCAGCTTATCGCGGGTCAGGGGTGAAAAACTGTTTTTT
NA | TRBJ2-5 | NA | TRBV30 | CAWARQETQYF | TGTGCCTGGGCTAGACAAGAGACCCAGTACTTC
NA | TRBJ2-3 | NA | TRBV9 | CASSSGPGDTQYF | TGTGCCAGCAGCTCCGGCCCCGGGGATACGCAGTATTTT
NA | TRBJ2-2 | NA | TRBV27 | CATQGSGELFF | TGTGCCACCCAGGGGAGCGGGGAGCTGTTTTTT
TRBD1 | TRBJ1-2 | NA | TRBV30 | CAWGAGQGHYGYTF | TGTGCCTGGGGGGCTGGACAGGGCCACTATGGCTACACCTTC
TRBD1 | TRBJ1-1 | few | TRBV6-5 | CASSSLGTGGSGAFF | TGTGCCAGCAGTTCACTCGGGACAGGGGGCTCGGGAGCTTTCTTT
NA | TRBJ1-5 | NA | TRBV30 | CAWSSPTGANQPQHF | TGTGCCTGGAGTTCGCCGACAGGAGCGAATCAGCCCCAGCATTTT
NA | TRBJ2-1 | NA | TRBV29-1 | CSGSNRGGMSEQFF | TGCAGCGGATCCAACAGGGGGGGAATGAGTGAGCAGTTCTTC
NA | TRBJ1-2 | NA | TRBV12-5 | CASSGAHDYGYTF | TGTGCTAGTTCAGGGGCGCATGACTATGGCTACACCTTC
NA | TRBJ2-1 | NA | TRBV28 | CASTKRGLSYNEQFF | TGTGCCAGCACCAAAAGGGGCCTCTCCTACAATGAGCAGTTCTTC
TRBD1 | TRBJ1-5 | NA | TRBV28 | CASLGRGHQPQHF | TGTGCCAGCCTGGGCAGGGGGCATCAGCCCCAGCATTTT
TRBD2 | TRBJ2-1 | NA | TRBV14 | CASSQGLAGGLREQFF | TGTGCCAGCAGCCAAGGATTGGCGGGGGGGCTTCGGGAGCAGTTCTTC
TRBD1 | TRBJ1-5 | NA | TRBV19 | CATHQGAYQPQHF | TGTGCCACCCATCAGGGGGCCTATCAGCCCCAGCATTTT
NA | TRBJ1-2 | NA | TRBV11-2 | CASSSTLEAGRNYGYTF | TGTGCCAGCAGCTCCACCCTTGAGGCAGGGCGGAACTATGGCTACACCTTC
TRBD1 | TRBJ1-2 | NA | TRBV5-4 | CASSLDPDRGYGYTF | TGTGCCAGCAGTTTGGATCCGGACAGGGGTTATGGCTACACCTTC
TRBD1 | TRBJ1-5 | few | TRBV6-6 | CASITGGGNQPQHF | TGTGCCAGCATTACAGGGGGCGGTAATCAGCCCCAGCATTTT
TRBD1 | TRBJ1-2 | NA | TRBV29-1 | CSVVGEGAGYGYTF | TGCAGCGTTGTTGGCGAGGGGGCAGGGTATGGCTACACCTTC